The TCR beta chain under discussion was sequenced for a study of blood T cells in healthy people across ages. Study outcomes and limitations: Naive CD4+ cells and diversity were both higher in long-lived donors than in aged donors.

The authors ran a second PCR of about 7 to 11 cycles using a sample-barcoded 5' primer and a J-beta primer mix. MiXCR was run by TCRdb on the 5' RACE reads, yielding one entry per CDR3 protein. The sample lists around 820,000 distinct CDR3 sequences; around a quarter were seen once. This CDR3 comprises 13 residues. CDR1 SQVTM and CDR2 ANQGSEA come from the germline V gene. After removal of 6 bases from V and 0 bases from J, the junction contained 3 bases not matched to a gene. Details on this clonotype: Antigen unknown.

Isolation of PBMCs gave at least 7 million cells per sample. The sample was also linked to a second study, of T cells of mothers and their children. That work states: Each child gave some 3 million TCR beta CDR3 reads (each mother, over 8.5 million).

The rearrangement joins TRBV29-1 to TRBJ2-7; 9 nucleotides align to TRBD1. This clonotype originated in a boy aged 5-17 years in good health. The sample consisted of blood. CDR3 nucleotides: TGCAGCGTCGGGACAGGGTTCTCCTACGAGCAGTACTTC. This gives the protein CSVGTGFSYEQYF.